This TCR beta chain was observed in a study of T cell responses to AZD1222 COVID-19 vaccine listed by TCRdb under 2021. As for the study more broadly: AZD1222 recipients with second doses at about 4 weeks or about 12 weeks were pooled, because spike-specific TCR depth and breadth did not differ between schedules. TCR sequencing covered 230 to 250 trial participants: 200 to 220 given two doses of AZD1222 and around 26 given two doses of MenACWY control vaccine. Trial participants were enrolled by age into 18-55, 56-69 and 70-plus year subgroups, with roughly 150, 30 and 60 TCR-sequenced participants respectively.

V lost 2 bases and J lost 8 bases; the stretch between them is 12 bases long. From a lookup of the germline V gene, CDR1 and CDR2 are MNHEY and SVGEGT. The cysteine opens and the phenylalanine closes a CDR3 of 13 amino acids. The retained sequence is limited to the CDR3, 39 bases, with the frame set at the first base. What the research found in general, with its limitations: The whole spike protein was spanned by vaccine-associated CD4 TCRs, and dominant responses were seen in regions 160-218 and 743-854. Spike-specific TCR breadth and depth rose significantly after two AZD1222 doses compared with day 0 and with MenACWY recipients. Participants were mostly white British and included more females than males, and it was suggested by the authors that clonal diversity may have been underestimated. Reportedly, close to half of the unique spike-specific TCRs recognized epitopes lying outside the regions that are mutated in the B.1.351 and B.1.1.7 variants. In the small 56-69-year group, the increase in depth fell short of significance, most likely because of low power. Only five to seven AZD1222 recipients were SARS-CoV-2 seropositive at baseline, limiting conclusions about previously exposed vaccinees. Because no samples from the day 14 peak response were available, repertoires could be characterized only after the peak T cell response.

Taken with the paper, the label for time point translates to: baseline before first vaccination. Vaccinee samples were obtained from the UK trials COV001 and COV002, which included a single-blind randomized controlled phase 2/3 trial of AZD1222 (ChAdOx1 nCoV-19) in healthy adults. For TCRbeta chain sequencing, PBMC samples from trial participants were taken at day 0 and at day 28 after the second dose. Of note for this clone: Its antigen target is currently unknown. Base qualities are not provided; no much larger clone lies one nucleotide away.

The CDR3 regions of human TCRbeta chains were analyzed by immunosequencing. On the authors' methods: TCRs in the repertoires were matched against a reference library of SARS-CoV-2-specific TCRs that had been generated with the MIRA antigen-specificity platform. Breadth meant the fraction of unique TCRs that were SARS-CoV-2-associated, whereas depth meant the fraction of total T cells that were SARS-CoV-2-associated. Using the MIRA data, every spike-specific TCR was mapped to the spike region that the TCR reacted to and assigned to either a CD4 or a CD8 class. Log10-transformed breadth and depth values were compared by one-way ANOVA with Sidak's multiple comparisons tests. In TCRdb, the immuneACCESS table is reduced to in-frame sequences with V and J assigned. These tables do not hold every clone; where another copy was compared, an unresolved V gene accounts for under half, and the others remain unexplained. The DNA was the basis for D and trimming; V, J and clone size are from that table. Across this sample there are about 160,000 clones, with 85% to 95% seen only once. Roughly 1.3% of the sample comes from the top ten.

The chain was built from TRBV6-2 or TRBV6-3 and TRBJ1-2; TRBD1 could be the D gene, as 5 bases match. This TCR derives from an adult in good health. Material: peripheral blood, obtained on day 0 of AZD1222 vaccination. The CDR3 sequence is CASSYGMGTGYTF. The base sequence is TGTGCCAGCAGTTACGGGATGGGGACCGGCTACACCTTC.